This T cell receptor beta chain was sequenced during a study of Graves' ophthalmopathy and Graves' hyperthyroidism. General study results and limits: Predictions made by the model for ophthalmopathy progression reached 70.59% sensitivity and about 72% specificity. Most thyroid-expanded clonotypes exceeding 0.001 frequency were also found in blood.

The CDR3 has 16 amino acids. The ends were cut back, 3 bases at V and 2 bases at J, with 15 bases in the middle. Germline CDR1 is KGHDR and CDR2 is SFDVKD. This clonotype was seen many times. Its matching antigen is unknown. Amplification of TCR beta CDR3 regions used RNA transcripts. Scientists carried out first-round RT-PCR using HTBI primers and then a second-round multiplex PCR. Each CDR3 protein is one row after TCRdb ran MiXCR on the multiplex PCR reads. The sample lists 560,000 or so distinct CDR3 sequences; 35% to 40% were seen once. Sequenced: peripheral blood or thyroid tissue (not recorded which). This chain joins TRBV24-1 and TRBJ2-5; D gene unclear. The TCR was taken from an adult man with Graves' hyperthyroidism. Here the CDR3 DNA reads TGTGCCACCAGTGATGGGCAGGTGAAGATACAAGAGACCCAGTACTTC. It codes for CATSDGQVKIQETQYF.